The clone carrying this TCR beta chain has only a few counts. Its matching antigen is unknown. The sample originates from a study of identical twins. Study-level points and caveats: Abundant cord blood beta clonotypes carried fewer insertions; memory repertoires showed none.

Template switching introduced a universal primer site, and the cDNA bore unique molecular identifiers. MiXCR, applied by TCRdb to the 5' RACE reads, yields one record per CDR3 protein. The sample records some 440,000 distinct CDR3 sequences, 24% being singletons. Germline V gene lookup returns CDR1 SGHRS and CDR2 YFSETQ. The CDR3 runs 13 residues. V shed 6 bases and J shed 1 base, with 10 bases lying between them. These sequences were also reported in another study, on T cells expressing NK-cell markers. Per that study: Cells sorted as CD3+CD56+NKG2C+, CD3+CD56+NKG2C- and CD3+CD56-NKG2C+ T cells supplied the TCR beta repertoires.

This rearrangement joins TRBV5-1 to TRBJ1-1, with D perhaps matching TRBD1 (6 bases). The sample taken for sequencing was CD4+ T cells sorted from blood. The receptor was derived from a woman aged 18-29 years in good health. CDR3 nucleotides: TGCGCCAGCACGGGACACTCGAACACTGAAGCTTTCTTT. This translates into CASTGHSNTEAFF.